These 27 T cell receptor beta chains share one sample of origin, sequenced in a study of blood T cells in healthy people across ages. A second PCR, run for about 6 to 11 cycles, used a sample-barcoded 5' primer plus a J-beta primer mix. One entry per CDR3 protein, called by TCRdb with MiXCR from the 5' RACE reads. Among some 690,000 distinct CDR3 sequences, 20% to 25% were seen once, and the ten largest hold roughly 22%. Sequencing was performed on blood. These receptor sequences come from a man between 65 and 79 years old in good health.

This clonotype was observed a few times. This chain joins TRBV12-3 or TRBV12-4 and TRBJ2-1, with D hard to call. Trimming stripped 6 bases from V and 13 bases from J, with 22 bases between. This CDR3 comprises 14 residues. The CDR3 loop is CASRDEVFSSPQFF. DNA for the CDR3: TGTGCCAGCAGGGATGAGGTGTTTAGCTCACCCCAGTTCTTC.

This clonotype turned up a few times. The chain links TRBV30 to TRBJ1-2; TRBD1 is a possible D gene (5 bases). The germline CDR1 and CDR2 sequences are GTSNPN and SVGIG (reference sequence). The CDR3 has 14 residues. Trimming cost V 5 bases and J 4 bases, with 17 bases left between them. CDR3 nucleotides: TGTGCCTGGGGAGCTAAGGTTGGGGGCTATGGCTACACCTTC. Translated: CAWGAKVGGYGYTF.

V gene TRBV6-2 or TRBV6-3 combines with J gene TRBJ1-5; D unresolved. The CDR3 loop spans 15 amino acids. Germline V gene lookup returns CDR1 MNHEY and CDR2 SVGEGT. Trimming pared 10 bases from V and 0 bases from J, leaving 16 bases between. The CDR3 bases are TGTGCCACCCTGGCCGACGGCTATAGCAATCAGCCCCAGCATTTT. Its protein product is CATLADGYSNQPQHF.

V usage is TRBV27 and J usage is TRBJ2-7, with D possibly being TRBD1 (6 bases). From germline, CDR1 is MNHEY and CDR2 SMNVEV (reference sequence). Between the trimmed V and J ends, which lost 3 bases and 3 bases, there was a span of 12 bases. This CDR3 has 14 residues. The CDR3 spells CASSFSGQIYEQYF. DNA for the CDR3: TGTGCCAGCAGTTTTTCAGGACAGATCTACGAGCAGTACTTC.

This clonotype was recorded a few times. This chain links TRBV7-9 with TRBJ1-1; no reliable D call. The length of the CDR3 is 13 residues. Trimming stripped 1 base from V and 6 bases from J, with 9 bases between. In germline, CDR1 is SEHNR, CDR2 FQNEAQ (reference sequence). The CDR3 DNA reads as TGTGCCAGCAGCTTAGGGACCAACCCTGAAGCTTTCTTT. Protein sequence: CASSLGTNPEAFF.

V is TRBV20-1 and J is TRBJ2-5; 8 nucleotides align to TRBD2. V gave up 4 bases and J gave up 2 bases; unmatched junction bases: 9. Germline CDR1 reads DFQATT; CDR2 reads SNEGSKA (reference sequence). This CDR3 spans 15 amino acids. This CDR3 is CSAKEGGGLQETQYF. Here the CDR3 DNA reads TGCAGTGCTAAGGAAGGCGGGGGGCTTCAAGAGACCCAGTACTTC.

The genes are TRBV28 and TRBJ2-2, with D perhaps matching TRBD2 (6 bases). With 6 bases removed from V and 8 bases from J, the gap between germline ends came to 19 bases. The CDR3 is made up of 15 amino acids. Germline CDR1 is MDHEN and CDR2 is SYDVKM. The CDR3 sequence is CASSSRLSGEGELFF. Here the CDR3 DNA reads TGTGCCAGCAGCTCCCGTCTTAGCGGAGAAGGGGAGCTGTTTTTT.

The chain combines TRBV5-1 with TRBJ2-2, with D unresolved. V was trimmed by 2 bases and J by 6 bases, leaving 11 bases between them. Germline CDR1 SGHRS, CDR2 YFSETQ. The CDR3 length is 14 residues. The CDR3 DNA is TGCGCCAGCAGCTTCTCCCTTGGGGCCGGGGAGCTGTTTTTT. Translation: CASSFSLGAGELFF.

The chain employs TRBV6-1 and TRBJ2-1; D might be TRBD2 (6 bases). Trimming removed 5 bases at V and 4 bases at J, with 18 bases between. Germline-derived CDR1 and CDR2 are MNHNS and SASEGT. The CDR3 is 16 amino acids. The CDR3 DNA follows: TGTGCCAGCAGTCCCCGGGTGTTAGCGGATTACAATGAGCAGTTCTTC. Encoded protein: CASSPRVLADYNEQFF.

The V gene is TRBV7-9, the J gene TRBJ1-2; D may be TRBD1 (5 bases). The CDR3 sequence is 14 residues long. V dropped 5 bases and J dropped 2 bases, with 12 bases sitting between them. Germline V gene lookup returns CDR1 SEHNR and CDR2 FQNEAQ (reference sequence). CDR3 sequence reads: CASSTGGGNYGYTF. The CDR3 nucleotides read TGTGCCAGCAGCACTGGGGGAGGGAACTATGGCTACACCTTC.

V usage is TRBV20-1 and J usage is TRBJ2-3; D not certain. V lost 5 bases and J lost 5, with 8 bases in between. The CDR3 is 11 amino acids. Germline CDR1 is DFQATT and CDR2 is SNEGSKA (reference sequence). CDR3 residues: CSARVGDTQYF. CDR3 DNA sequence: TGCAGTGCTCGGGTCGGAGATACGCAGTATTTT.

This chain connects TRBV5-1 to TRBJ2-3, with D maybe TRBD2 (6 bases). This CDR3 is 13 amino acids long. V lost 3 bases and J lost 5, with 10 bases in between. CDR1 and CDR2 from the germline V gene are SGHRS and YFSETQ. CDR3 in amino acids: CASSSRLGDTQYF. CDR3 DNA: TGCGCCAGCAGCTCAAGACTAGGAGATACGCAGTATTTT. Full variable domain (outside the CDR3, taken from reference TRBV5-1 and TRBJ2-3): KAGVTQTPRYLIKTRGQQVTLSCSPISGHRSVSWYQQTPGQGLQFLFEYFSETQRNKGNFPGRFSGRQFSNSRSEMNVSTLELGDSALYLCASSSRLGDTQYFGPGTRLTVL.

The rearrangement uses TRBV18 and TRBJ2-1; TRBD1 is a possible D gene (6 bases). Trimming took 5 bases from V and 8 from J, leaving 19 bases between them. CDR1 is KGHSH and CDR2 is LQKENI in the germline V gene. The CDR3 extends over 15 amino acids. CDR3 sequence reads: CASSDQGLLKDEQFF. The CDR3 DNA follows: TGTGCCAGCTCAGATCAGGGGTTGCTCAAGGATGAGCAGTTCTTC. The variable domain in full, completed from reference TRBV18 and TRBJ2-1, reads NAGVMQNPRHLVRRRGQEARLRCSPMKGHSHVYWYRQLPEEGLKFMVYLQKENIIDESGMPKERFSAEFPKEGPSILRIQQVVRGDSAAYFCASSDQGLLKDEQFFGPGTRLTVL.

The chain is built from TRBV18 and TRBJ1-1; D is possibly TRBD1 (5 bases). V shed 0 bases and J shed 0 bases, with 11 bases lying between them. The germline gives CDR1 KGHSH, CDR2 LQKENI. The CDR3 runs to 16 residues. The CDR3 here is CASSPPTPGMNTEAFF. CDR3 DNA: TGTGCCAGCTCACCACCGACCCCAGGGATGAACACTGAAGCTTTCTTT.

This clonotype has a handful of counts. This sequence joins TRBV9 and TRBJ2-7, with D perhaps matching TRBD1 (7 bases). Matching the DNA end better, TRBJ2-1 makes the J call doubtful. This CDR3 is 15 amino acids long. From germline, CDR1 is SGDLS and CDR2 YYNGEE. This CDR3 is CASSVEPRGANEQFF. In DNA, the CDR3 is TGTGCCAGCAGCGTAGAACCCAGGGGGGCTAATGAGCAGTTCTTC.

V is TRBV5-1 and J is TRBJ2-3, with 9 bases fitting TRBD2. Germline values: CDR1 SGHRS, CDR2 YFSETQ. This CDR3 region has 15 residues. The V and J ends lost 4 bases and 3 bases, in that order; junction bases with no gene match: 6. The CDR3 DNA follows: TGCGCCAGCAGCACCAGACTAGCGGTGACAGATACGCAGTATTTT. As protein: CASSTRLAVTDTQYF.

The chain joins TRBV3-1 to TRBJ2-5; 8 bases are shared with TRBD2. J gave up 4 bases and V 5 bases, and 6 bases lay outside the gene matches. The germline gives CDR1 LGHDT, CDR2 YNNKEL (reference sequence). This CDR3 contains 14 residues. CDR3 in DNA: TGTGCCAGCAGCGGTCGGGGGGGCCGAGAGACCCAGTACTTC. Residues: CASSGRGGRETQYF.

The rearrangement links TRBV6-1 to TRBJ1-2, with 9 bases that match TRBD1. Losses at the gene ends were 7 bases for V and 4 bases for J; bases not matched to a gene: 7. This CDR3 contains 14 residues. Germline V CDR1 and CDR2: MNHNS, SASEGT. In nucleotides, the CDR3 is TGTGCCAGCAAGGGGGGGACAGGGCGCTATGGCTACACCTTC. Amino acids: CASKGGTGRYGYTF.

This chain uses TRBV27 with TRBJ2-1; 11 bases agree with TRBD2. V shed 8 bases and J 7 bases; nucleotides not matched to a gene: 7. This CDR3 region has 14 residues. The V gene's germline CDR1 is MNHEY and CDR2 SMNVEV (reference sequence). The CDR3 nucleotides are TGTGCCAGCTGTCTCCTAGCGGGAGGTAATGAGCAGTTCTTC. It specifies CASCLLAGGNEQFF.

The J gene is TRBJ1-1, the V gene TRBV9; D ambiguous. Trimming removed 2 bases from V and 10 bases from J, with 15 bases in between. CDR1 SGDLS and CDR2 YYNGEE come from the germline V gene. The CDR3 extends over 13 amino acids. The CDR3 protein is CASSVQSTGVAFF. Written as DNA, the CDR3 is TGTGCCAGCAGCGTCCAGTCGACCGGCGTAGCTTTCTTT. Full variable domain (remainder filled in from reference TRBV9 and TRBJ1-1): DSGVTQTPKHLITATGQRVTLRCSPRSGDLSVYWYQQSLDQGLQFLIQYYNGEERAKGNILERFSAQQFPDLHSELNLSSLELGDSALYFCASSVQSTGVAFFGQGTRLTVV.

The CDR3 DNA follows: TGTGCCAGCAGCTTAGATTCTAGCGGGAGCTATGAGCAGTTCTTC. Its protein product is CASSLDSSGSYEQFF. The chain uses TRBV7-2 and TRBJ2-1, with 10 bases fitting TRBD2. Unmatched junction bases numbered 5, after V lost 1 base and J lost 8 bases. CDR1 is SGHTA and CDR2 is FQGNSA in the germline V gene. The CDR3 is 15 amino acids.

The CDR3 protein is CASRDSLLYEQYF. The CDR3 nucleotides read TGTGCCAGTCGGGACAGCTTACTCTACGAGCAGTACTTC. The rearrangement links TRBV28 to TRBJ2-1; 7 bases are shared with TRBD1. The tail of the sequence fits TRBJ2-7 better, so the J call may be wrong. The CDR3 spans 13 residues. Germline V gene lookup returns CDR1 MDHEN and CDR2 SYDVKM.

This clonotype was recorded at least ten times. The rearrangement uses TRBV12-3 or TRBV12-4 and TRBJ1-2, with no clear D. Trimming removed 3 bases from V and 0 bases from J, with 14 bases in between. The CDR3 sequence is 16 residues long. CDR3 DNA sequence: TGTGCCAGCAGTTTTTCTGGAGACCTAGCTAACTATGGCTACACCTTC. Translated: CASSFSGDLANYGYTF.

The V and J genes are TRBV12-3 or TRBV12-4 and TRBJ1-1; D gene ambiguous. Trimming left V 7 bases short and J 4 bases short, with 16 bases between. The CDR3 contains 14 residues. The CDR3 is CASTLLPQATEAFF. For the CDR3, the DNA is TGTGCCAGCACACTATTGCCCCAGGCCACTGAAGCTTTCTTT.

The chain carries TRBV2 and TRBJ1-1, with D hard to call. Germline CDR1 SNHLY, CDR2 FYNNEI. V was shortened by 2 bases and J by 4 bases, with 14 bases between the two germline ends. The CDR3 has 15 amino acids. The CDR3: CASSESMLFTTEAFF. CDR3 in DNA: TGTGCCAGCAGTGAATCCATGTTGTTTACCACTGAAGCTTTCTTT.

This sequence joins TRBV12-3 or TRBV12-4 and TRBJ2-2; D may match TRBD1 or TRBD2 (7 bases each). The V end lost 6 bases, the J end lost 6 bases, and 11 bases lay between the germline ends. The CDR3 has 13 residues. The CDR3 bases are TGTGCCAGCAGCTCAGGGGGGGCCGGGGAGCTGTTTTTT. The encoded protein is CASSSGGAGELFF.

In this sample, this clonotype turned up a few times. The chain employs TRBV11-2 and TRBJ2-5; 7 bases match TRBD2. Germline V gene sequence: CDR1 SGHAT, CDR2 FQNNGV. The V and J ends lost 8 bases and 5 bases, in that order; junction bases with no gene match: 2. The CDR3 has 11 amino acids. CDR3 bases: TGTGCCAGCGGGAGGGGTGAGACCCAGTACTTC. The encoded protein is CASGRGETQYF.